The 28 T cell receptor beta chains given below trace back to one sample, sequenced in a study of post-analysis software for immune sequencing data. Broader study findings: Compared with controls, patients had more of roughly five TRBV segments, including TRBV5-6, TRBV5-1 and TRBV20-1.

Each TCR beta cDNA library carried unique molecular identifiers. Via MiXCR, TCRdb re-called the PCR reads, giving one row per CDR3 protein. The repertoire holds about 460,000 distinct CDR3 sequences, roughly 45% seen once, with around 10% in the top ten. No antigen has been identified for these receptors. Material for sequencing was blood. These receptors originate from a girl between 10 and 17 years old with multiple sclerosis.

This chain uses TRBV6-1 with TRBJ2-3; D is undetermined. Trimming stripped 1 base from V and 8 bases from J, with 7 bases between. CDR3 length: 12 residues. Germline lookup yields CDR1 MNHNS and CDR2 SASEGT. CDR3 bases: TGTGCCAGCAGTGAAGTAGCATTTACGCAGTATTTT. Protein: CASSEVAFTQYF.

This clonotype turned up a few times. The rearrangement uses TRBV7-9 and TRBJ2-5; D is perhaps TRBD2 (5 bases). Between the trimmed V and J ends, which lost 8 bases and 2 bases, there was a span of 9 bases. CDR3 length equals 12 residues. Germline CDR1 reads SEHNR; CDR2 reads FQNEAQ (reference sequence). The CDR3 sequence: CASEGAQETQYF. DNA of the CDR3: TGTGCCAGCGAGGGTGCGCAAGAGACCCAGTACTTC.

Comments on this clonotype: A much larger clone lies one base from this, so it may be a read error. The CDR3 sequence is CASSFGQGAVDAQYF. The CDR3 DNA reads TGTGCCAGCAGCTTTGGACAGGGGGCAGTGGATGCGCAGTATTTT. This rearrangement joins TRBV7-8 to TRBJ2-3, with 11 positions matching TRBD1. The CDR3 sequence is 15 residues long. Germline CDR1 and CDR2: SGHVS and FQNEAQ. V lost 3 bases to trimming and J lost 10 bases; unmatched junction nucleotides: 9.

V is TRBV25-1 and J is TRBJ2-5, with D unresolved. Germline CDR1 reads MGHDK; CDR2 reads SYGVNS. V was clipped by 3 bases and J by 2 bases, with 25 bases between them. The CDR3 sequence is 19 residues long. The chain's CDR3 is CASSDLPKVMGKRQETQYF. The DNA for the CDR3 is TGTGCCAGCAGTGACCTACCAAAAGTTATGGGCAAAAGACAAGAGACCCAGTACTTC.

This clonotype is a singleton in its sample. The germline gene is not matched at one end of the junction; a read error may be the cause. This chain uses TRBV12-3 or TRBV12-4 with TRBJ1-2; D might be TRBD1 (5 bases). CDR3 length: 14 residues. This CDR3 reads CASRLGRQNYGYTF. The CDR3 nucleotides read TGTGCCAGCAGGTTAGGGAGACAGAACTATGGCTACACCTTC.

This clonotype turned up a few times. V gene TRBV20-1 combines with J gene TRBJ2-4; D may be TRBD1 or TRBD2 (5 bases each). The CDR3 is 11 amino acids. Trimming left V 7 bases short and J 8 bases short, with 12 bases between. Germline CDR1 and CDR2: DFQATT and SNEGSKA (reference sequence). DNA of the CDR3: TGCAGTGGGGGGTCCCCGGACATTCAGTACTTC. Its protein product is CSGGSPDIQYF.

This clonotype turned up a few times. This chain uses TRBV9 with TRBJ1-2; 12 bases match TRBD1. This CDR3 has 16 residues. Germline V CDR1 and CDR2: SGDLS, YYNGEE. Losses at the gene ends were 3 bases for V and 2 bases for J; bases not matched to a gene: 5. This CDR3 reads CASSAGQGAKNYGYTF. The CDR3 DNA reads TGTGCCAGCAGCGCGGGACAGGGGGCAAAGAACTATGGCTACACCTTC.

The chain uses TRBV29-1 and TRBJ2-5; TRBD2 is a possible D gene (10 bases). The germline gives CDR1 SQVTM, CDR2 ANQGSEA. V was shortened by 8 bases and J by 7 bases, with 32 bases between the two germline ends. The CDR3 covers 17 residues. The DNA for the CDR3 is TGCAGCTATAGACAGGGGGTGAGCGGGAGGGACTTGCGGACCCAGTACTTC. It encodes CSYRQGVSGRDLRTQYF.

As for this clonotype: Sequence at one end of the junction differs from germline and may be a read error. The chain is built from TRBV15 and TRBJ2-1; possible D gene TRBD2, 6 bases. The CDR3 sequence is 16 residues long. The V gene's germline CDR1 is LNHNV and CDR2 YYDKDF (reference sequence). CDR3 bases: TGTGCCACCAGCAGAGATAGGAGGGACTCCTACAATGAGCGGTTCTTC. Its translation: CATSRDRRDSYNERFF.

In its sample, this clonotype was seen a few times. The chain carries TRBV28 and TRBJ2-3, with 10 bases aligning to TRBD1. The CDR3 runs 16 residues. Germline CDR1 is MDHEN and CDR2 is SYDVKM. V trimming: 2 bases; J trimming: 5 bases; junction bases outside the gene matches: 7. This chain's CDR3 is CASSLSGQGVEDTQYF. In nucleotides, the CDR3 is TGTGCCAGCAGTTTAAGTGGACAGGGGGTTGAAGATACGCAGTATTTT.

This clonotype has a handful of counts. This chain's CDR3 is CSARDSGTGETQYF. The DNA for the CDR3 is TGCAGTGCTAGAGATAGTGGGACCGGAGAGACCCAGTACTTC. J is TRBJ2-5 and V is TRBV20-1; D might be TRBD1 or TRBD2, each matching 5 bases. Germline CDR1 DFQATT, CDR2 SNEGSKA (reference sequence). The CDR3 extends over 14 amino acids. V lost 0 bases and J 4 bases, leaving 12 bases between the germline ends.

The CDR3 bases are TGTGCCAGCCAATCGGACGGCAACACTGAAGCTTTCTTT. Protein sequence: CASQSDGNTEAFF. V is TRBV6-5 and J is TRBJ1-1, with no clear D. The CDR3 extends over 13 amino acids. Germline assignment: CDR1 MNHEY and CDR2 SVGAGI. V lost 8 bases and J 2 bases, leaving 12 bases between the germline ends.

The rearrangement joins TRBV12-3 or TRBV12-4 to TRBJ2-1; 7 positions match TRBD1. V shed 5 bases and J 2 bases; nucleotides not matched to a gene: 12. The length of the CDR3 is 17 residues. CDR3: CASSPQGERKTYNEQFF. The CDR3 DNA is TGTGCCAGCAGTCCTCAGGGGGAGCGGAAGACCTACAATGAGCAGTTCTTC.

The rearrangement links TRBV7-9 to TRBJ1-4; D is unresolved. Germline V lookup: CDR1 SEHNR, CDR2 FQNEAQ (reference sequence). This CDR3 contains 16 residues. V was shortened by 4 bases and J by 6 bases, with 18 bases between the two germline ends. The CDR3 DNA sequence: TGTGCCAGCAGCTACCCCCTGAGTGCGCAGGATGAAAAACTGTTTTTT. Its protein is CASSYPLSAQDEKLFF.

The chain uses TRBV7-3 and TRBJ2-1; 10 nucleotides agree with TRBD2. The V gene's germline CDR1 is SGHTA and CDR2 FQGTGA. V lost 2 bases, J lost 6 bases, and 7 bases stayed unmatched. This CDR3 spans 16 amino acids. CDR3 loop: CASSLGITSGTNEQFF. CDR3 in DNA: TGTGCCAGCAGCTTAGGTATCACTAGCGGGACCAATGAGCAGTTCTTC.

The CDR3 is CASRISGSSYNEQFF. DNA for the CDR3: TGCGCCAGCAGGATTAGCGGGAGCTCCTACAATGAGCAGTTCTTC. The V call is TRBV5-1, the J call TRBJ2-1, with 9 bases fitting TRBD2. Germline lookup yields CDR1 SGHRS and CDR2 YFSETQ. CDR3 size: 15 residues. V shed 5 bases, J shed 0 bases, and the junction held 3 bases outside the gene matches.

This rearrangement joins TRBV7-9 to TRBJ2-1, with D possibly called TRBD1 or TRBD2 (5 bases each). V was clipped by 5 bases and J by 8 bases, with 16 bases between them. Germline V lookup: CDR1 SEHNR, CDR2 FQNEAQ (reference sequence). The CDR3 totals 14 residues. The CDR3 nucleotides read TGTGCCAGCAGCCACCAAGGGACCGACGATGAGCAGTTCTTC. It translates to CASSHQGTDDEQFF.

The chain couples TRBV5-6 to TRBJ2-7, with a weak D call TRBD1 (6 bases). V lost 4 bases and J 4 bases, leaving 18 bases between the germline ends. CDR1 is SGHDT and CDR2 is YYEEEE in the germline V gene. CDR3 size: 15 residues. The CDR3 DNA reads TGTGCCAGCAGCCGCCCCCAGGGGTCAAGGTACGAGCAGTACTTC. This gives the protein CASSRPQGSRYEQYF.

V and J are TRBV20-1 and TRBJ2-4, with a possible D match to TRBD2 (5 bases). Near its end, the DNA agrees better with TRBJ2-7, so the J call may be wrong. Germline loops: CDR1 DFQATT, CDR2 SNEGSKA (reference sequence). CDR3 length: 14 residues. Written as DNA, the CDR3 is TGCAGTGCTAGAGTGGCTAGCCCGGGTCTCGAGCAGTACTTC. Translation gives CSARVASPGLEQYF.

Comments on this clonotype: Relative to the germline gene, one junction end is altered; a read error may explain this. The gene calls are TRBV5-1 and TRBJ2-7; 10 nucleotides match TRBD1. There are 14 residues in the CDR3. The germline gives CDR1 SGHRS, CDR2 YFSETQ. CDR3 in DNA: TGCGCCAACAGCGCGGGACAGGGGAGCCACGAGCAGTACTTC. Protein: CANSAGQGSHEQYF.

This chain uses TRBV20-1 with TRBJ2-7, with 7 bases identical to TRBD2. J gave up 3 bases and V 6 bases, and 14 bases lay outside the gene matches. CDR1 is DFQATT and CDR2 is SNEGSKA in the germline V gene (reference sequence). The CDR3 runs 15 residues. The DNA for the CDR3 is TGCAGTGCAAACCTCCGGACTAGTGCTAGCTACGAGCAGTACTTC. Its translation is CSANLRTSASYEQYF.

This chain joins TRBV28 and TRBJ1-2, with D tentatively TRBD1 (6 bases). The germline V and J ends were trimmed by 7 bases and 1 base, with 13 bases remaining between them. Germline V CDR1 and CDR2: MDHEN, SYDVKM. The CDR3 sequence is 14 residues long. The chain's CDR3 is CASIRGGNNYGYTF. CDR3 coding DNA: TGTGCCAGCATCAGAGGGGGAAATAACTATGGCTACACCTTC.

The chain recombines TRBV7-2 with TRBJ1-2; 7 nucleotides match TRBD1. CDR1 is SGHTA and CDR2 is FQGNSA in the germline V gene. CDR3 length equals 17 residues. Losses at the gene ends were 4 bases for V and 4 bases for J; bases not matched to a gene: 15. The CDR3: CASSSFTLTGAGYGYTF. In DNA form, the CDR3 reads TGTGCCAGCAGCTCCTTCACCCTAACAGGGGCTGGCTATGGCTACACCTTC. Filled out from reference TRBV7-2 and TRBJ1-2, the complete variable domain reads GAGVSQSPSNKVTEKGKDVELRCDPISGHTALYWYRQSLGQGLEFLIYFQGNSAPDKSGLPSDRFSAERTGGSVSTLTIQRTQQEDSAVYLCASSSFTLTGAGYGYTFGSGTRLTVV.

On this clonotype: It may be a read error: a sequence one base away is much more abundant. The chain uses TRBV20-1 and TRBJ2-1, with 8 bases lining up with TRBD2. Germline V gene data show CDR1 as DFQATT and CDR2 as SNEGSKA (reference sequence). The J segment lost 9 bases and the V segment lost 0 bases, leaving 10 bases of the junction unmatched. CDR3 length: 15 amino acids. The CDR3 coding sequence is TGCAGTGCTAGAGAGCCCAGCGGGGGCCGGAGTGAGCAGTTCTTC. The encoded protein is CSAREPSGGRSEQFF.

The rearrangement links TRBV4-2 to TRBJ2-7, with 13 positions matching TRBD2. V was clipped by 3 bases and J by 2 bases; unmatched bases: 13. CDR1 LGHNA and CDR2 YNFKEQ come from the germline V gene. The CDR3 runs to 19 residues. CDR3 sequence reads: CASSQLKGTSGNLTYEQYF. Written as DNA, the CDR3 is TGTGCCAGCAGCCAGCTTAAAGGGACTAGCGGGAATCTTACCTACGAGCAGTACTTC.

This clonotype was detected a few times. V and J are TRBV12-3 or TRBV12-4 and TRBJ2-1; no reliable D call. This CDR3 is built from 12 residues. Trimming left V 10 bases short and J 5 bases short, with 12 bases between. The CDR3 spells CAILSVDNEQFF. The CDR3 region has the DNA TGTGCCATACTATCCGTGGACAATGAGCAGTTCTTC.

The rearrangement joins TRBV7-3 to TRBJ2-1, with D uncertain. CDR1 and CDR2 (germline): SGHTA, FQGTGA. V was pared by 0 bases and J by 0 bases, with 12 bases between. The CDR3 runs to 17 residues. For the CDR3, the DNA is TGTGCCAGCAGCTTAACTGTACACCAGTTCTCCTACAATGAGCAGTTCTTC. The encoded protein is CASSLTVHQFSYNEQFF.

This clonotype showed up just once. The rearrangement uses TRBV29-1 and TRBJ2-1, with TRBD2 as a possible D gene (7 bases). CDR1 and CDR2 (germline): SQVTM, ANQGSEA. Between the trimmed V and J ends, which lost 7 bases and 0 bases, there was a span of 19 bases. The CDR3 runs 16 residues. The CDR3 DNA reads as TGCAGCGCAAAGGGGGGGGCATTCACCTCCTACAATGAGCAGTTCTTC. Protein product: CSAKGGAFTSYNEQFF.